The rows below give T cell receptor beta chains drawn from one sample of a study of cytomegalovirus exposure and HLA in healthy donors. The protocol was immunoSEQ multiplex PCR, while the TCRdb copy is restricted to in-frame clones and leaves out a portion. This repertoire shows some 180,000 clones, roughly 10% found once; its top ten account for approximately 1.4%. The sample consisted of PBMCs. All receptors come from a woman aged 25 to 39 in good health and CMV-seropositive. Each CDR3 is given with its conserved first and last residue. A D gene is named only where the DNA matches it firmly. Where a row states a size, it is once, few, many or the class of an expanded clone; other rows omit it.

cdr3_aa	cdr3_nt	j_call	clone_size	v_call	d_call
CASSLVTSGGYNEQFF	TGTGCCAGCAGCTTGGTGACTAGCGGGGGTTACAATGAGCAGTTCTTC	TRBJ2-1	few	TRBV5-5	TRBD2
CASSIGEGNQPQHF	TGTGCCAGTAGTATCGGGGAAGGCAATCAGCCCCAGCATTTT	TRBJ1-5	-	TRBV19	-
CASGQEGGNQPQHF	TGTGCCAGCGGACAAGAGGGGGGGAATCAGCCCCAGCATTTT	TRBJ1-5	-	TRBV9	-
CASSLGQPDYEQYF	TGTGCCAGCAGTCTCGGACAGCCCGACTACGAGCAGTACTTC	TRBJ2-7	few	TRBV27	-
CASSYDLTLSYEQYF	TGTGCCAGCAGTTACGACCTGACACTCTCCTACGAGCAGTACTTC	TRBJ2-7	few	TRBV6-6	-
CASSARPDNEQFF	TGCGCCAGCAGTGCTAGGCCAGACAATGAGCAGTTCTTC	TRBJ2-1	-	TRBV10-1	-
CAWSALRQGPQHF	TGTGCCTGGAGTGCTCTCCGACAGGGGCCCCAGCATTTT	TRBJ1-5	few	TRBV30	TRBD1
CASSTGPSKDQPQHF	TGTGCCAGCAGCACAGGCCCTTCGAAGGATCAGCCCCAGCATTTT	TRBJ1-5	-	TRBV28	-
CASSISQETQYF	TGTGCCAGTAGTATCAGTCAAGAGACCCAGTACTTC	TRBJ2-5	-	TRBV19	-
CASSLSTSGPQYEQYF	TGTGCCAGCAGTTTATCGACTAGCGGTCCCCAGTACGAGCAGTACTTC	TRBJ2-7	-	TRBV6-5	TRBD2
CASGEGGWNTEAFF	TGTGCCAGCGGCGAAGGGGGCTGGAACACTGAAGCTTTCTTT	TRBJ1-1	few	TRBV5-4	TRBD1
CASSGQGSSQPQHF	TGTGCCAGCAGTGGACAGGGGAGCAGTCAGCCCCAGCATTTT	TRBJ1-5	-	TRBV2	TRBD1
CAWAGGRNQPQHF	TGTGCCTGGGCCGGGGGGCGCAATCAGCCCCAGCATTTT	TRBJ1-5	few	TRBV30	-
CAVSSGSLEETQYF	TGTGCCGTGAGTTCGGGTAGTCTAGAGGAGACCCAGTACTTC	TRBJ2-5	-	TRBV25-1	-
CASSAPPWGEGGWDTQYF	TGTGCCAGCAGCGCACCCCCTTGGGGGGAGGGGGGTTGGGATACGCAGTATTTT	TRBJ2-3	-	TRBV9	-
CASSLRTGGTSYGYTF	TGCGCCAGCAGCCTCAGGACAGGGGGCACCAGCTATGGCTACACCTTC	TRBJ1-2	-	TRBV4-1	TRBD1
CASNRGTGELFF	TGTGCCAGCAACAGAGGGACCGGGGAGCTGTTTTTT	TRBJ2-2	-	TRBV7-9	-
CASSLAPGGARDTQYF	TGTGCCAGCAGCTTGGCCCCAGGGGGCGCGAGAGATACGCAGTATTTT	TRBJ2-3	-	TRBV5-6	TRBD1
CASSLKAGDTQYF	TGTGCCAGCAGCTTAAAAGCGGGGGATACGCAGTATTTT	TRBJ2-3	-	TRBV11-1	TRBD2
CASSFRSYEQYF	TGTGCCAGCAGCTTTCGCTCCTACGAGCAGTACTTC	TRBJ2-7	few	TRBV13	-
CASAEVGGRSTDTQYF	TGCGCCAGCGCCGAAGTGGGGGGGCGTAGCACAGATACGCAGTATTTT	TRBJ2-3	-	TRBV5-1	-
CASSPRQGDQPQHF	TGCGCCAGCAGCCCCCGACAGGGAGATCAGCCCCAGCATTTT	TRBJ1-5	few	TRBV4-1	TRBD1
CATEGGTSGSYEQFF	TGTGCCACAGAAGGTGGGACTAGCGGGAGCTATGAGCAGTTCTTC	TRBJ2-1	few	TRBV2	TRBD2
CASSDGTSGSNEQYF	TGCGCCAGCAGCGACGGGACTAGCGGGAGTAACGAGCAGTACTTC	TRBJ2-7	few	TRBV5-1	TRBD2
CASSLSGSSRAFF	TGTGCCAGCAGCCTTTCGGGATCATCCCGGGCTTTCTTT	TRBJ1-1	-	TRBV6-1	-
CASSLRTSGSPSTDTQYF	TGTGCCAGCAGCCTAAGGACTAGCGGGAGCCCTAGCACAGATACGCAGTATTTT	TRBJ2-3	few	TRBV14	TRBD2
CASSLRADSISYEQYF	TGTGCCAGCAGTCTTCGGGCGGACAGCATCTCCTACGAGCAGTACTTC	TRBJ2-7	few	TRBV2	-
CASNPSGRTYNEQFF	TGTGCCAGCAACCCCAGCGGGAGGACCTACAATGAGCAGTTCTTC	TRBJ2-1	-	TRBV27	TRBD2
CASSANLGVYEQYF	TGTGCCAGCAGTGCAAACCTGGGCGTCTACGAGCAGTACTTC	TRBJ2-7	-	TRBV5-6	-
CASSLRDRGGNTEAFF	TGCGCCAGCAGCCTCCGGGACAGGGGTGGGAACACTGAAGCTTTCTTT	TRBJ1-1	few	TRBV4-1	TRBD1